This T cell receptor beta chain was identified during a study of blood T cells in healthy people across ages. Study-wide results and limits: Per-million-T-cell TCR beta diversity fell roughly linearly with age. Leaving the PBMCs unsorted stopped any conclusive comparison of naive versus antigen-experienced cells.

This CDR3 is built from 17 residues. Trimming took 0 bases from V and 4 from J; bases not matched to a gene: 6. Germline values: CDR1 SGHVS, CDR2 FNYEAQ. PCR was performed a second time for roughly 7 to 12 cycles using a sample-barcoded 5' primer and a J-beta primer mix. Using its own MiXCR run on the 5' RACE reads, TCRdb lists one record per CDR3 protein. Among 1.8 million or so distinct CDR3 sequences listed, 39% were seen once. This clonotype was recorded at least ten times. Antigen: not known. What was sequenced was blood. This clonotype was obtained from a human donor in good health. The V gene is TRBV7-6, the J gene TRBJ2-1; 10 nucleotides match TRBD2. The CDR3, as DNA: TGTGCCAGCAGCTTAGCTATCCCTAGCGGGGGTTACAATGAGCAGTTCTTC. It translates to CASSLAIPSGGYNEQFF.